One and the same sample provided the 25 T cell receptor beta chains below, sequenced in a study of early T cells in non-severe SARS-CoV-2 infection. TCRdb re-derived calls from the 5' RACE reads in MiXCR, one entry per CDR3 protein. The sample records 55,000 to 85,000 distinct CDR3 sequences, approximately 12% being singletons. The sample was whole blood. Every receptor here comes from an adult who was a healthcare worker with PCR-confirmed SARS-CoV-2 infection or an uninfected control (not recorded which).

The chain links TRBV5-5 to TRBJ1-6; maybe TRBD1 (5 bases). V lost 1 base and J 5 bases, leaving 10 bases between the germline ends. CDR1 is SGHKS, CDR2 YYEKEE, per germline (reference sequence). The CDR3 is made up of 15 amino acids. CDR3 region: CASSLLGDDNSPLHF. CDR3 in DNA: TGTGCCAGCAGCTTGCTGGGGGACGATAATTCACCCCTCCACTTT.

This clonotype was seen more than once but under ten times. The V call is TRBV6-6, the J call TRBJ2-3; 11 positions match TRBD2. The V segment lost 5 bases and the J segment 5 bases; nucleotides outside the gene matches: 6. CDR1 MNHNY and CDR2 SVGAGI come from the germline V gene (reference sequence). The CDR3 is 15 residues long. The CDR3 region is CASSLLAGAKDTQYF. CDR3 in DNA: TGTGCCAGCAGTCTACTAGCGGGAGCGAAAGATACGCAGTATTTT.

J is TRBJ2-3 and V is TRBV7-9; D not certain. CDR1 SEHNR and CDR2 FQNEAQ come from the germline V gene (reference sequence). V dropped 4 bases and J dropped 1 base, with 6 bases sitting between them. This CDR3 is 13 amino acids long. The CDR3 region is CASSSPGTDTQYF. CDR3 bases: TGTGCCAGCAGCTCCCCAGGCACAGATACGCAGTATTTT.

This clonotype was observed at least ten times. The chain carries TRBV29-1 and TRBJ2-1, with TRBD1 matching over 7 bases. The germline V gene encodes CDR1 SQVTM and CDR2 ANQGSEA. There are 14 residues in the CDR3. The J segment lost 2 bases and the V segment lost 5 bases, leaving 6 bases of the junction unmatched. The CDR3 DNA sequence: TGCAGCGTTACAGGGGTTGGTGCCTACAATGAGCAGTTCTTC. Translating it yields CSVTGVGAYNEQFF.

This clonotype was seen a handful of times. The chain employs TRBV7-6 and TRBJ2-1; tentative D call: TRBD2 (6 bases). V was shortened by 5 bases and J by 7 bases, with 15 bases between the two germline ends. The V gene's germline CDR1 is SGHVS and CDR2 FNYEAQ. CDR3 length equals 14 residues. CDR3 residues: CASSAFSRGNEQFF. CDR3 in DNA: TGTGCCAGCAGCGCCTTCAGCCGGGGGAATGAGCAGTTCTTC. Full variable domain (outside the CDR3, taken from reference TRBV7-6 and TRBJ2-1): GAGVSQSPRYKVTKRGQDVALRCDPISGHVSLYWYRQALGQGPEFLTYFNYEAQQDKSGLPNDRFSAERPEGSISTLTIQRTEQRDSAMYRCASSAFSRGNEQFFGPGTRLTVL.

Ten or more counts support this clonotype. This sequence joins TRBV29-1 and TRBJ2-7; tentative D call: TRBD2 (5 bases). This CDR3 is built from 13 residues. Trimming left V 2 bases short and J 0 bases short, with 8 bases between. The germline V gene encodes CDR1 SQVTM and CDR2 ANQGSEA. CDR3 nucleotide sequence: TGCAGCGTTGAAAAAGGGAGCTCCTACGAGCAGTACTTC. The encoded protein is CSVEKGSSYEQYF.

This clonotype was counted a few times. This chain connects TRBV29-1 to TRBJ2-1; 7 nucleotides align to TRBD2. Germline V lookup: CDR1 SQVTM, CDR2 ANQGSEA. This CDR3 is 15 amino acids long. J lost 2 bases, V lost 4 bases, and 8 bases had no gene match. CDR3 region: CSVGGERDPYNEQFF. The DNA for the CDR3 is TGCAGCGTTGGAGGGGAGCGGGACCCCTACAATGAGCAGTTCTTC.

This chain joins TRBV6-1 and TRBJ2-7; perhaps TRBD1 as D (6 bases). Germline loops: CDR1 MNHNS, CDR2 SASEGT. V was pared by 7 bases and J by 2 bases, with 18 bases between. The CDR3 contains 15 residues. The CDR3 loop is CASTGTGTRAYEQYF. The CDR3, as DNA: TGTGCCAGCACCGGCACCGGGACACGCGCCTACGAGCAGTACTTC.

This rearrangement joins TRBV19 to TRBJ2-1, with TRBD2 matching 8 bases. The germline V gene has CDR1 LNHDA and CDR2 SQIVND (reference sequence). This CDR3 has 16 amino acids. The V gene end was trimmed by 7 bases and the J gene end by 2 bases; junction bases not matched to a gene: 10. CDR3 protein: CASTERGSMTYNEQFF. Written as DNA, the CDR3 is TGTGCCAGTACCGAGCGGGGGTCAATGACCTACAATGAGCAGTTCTTC. The entire variable domain, with the rest obtained from reference TRBV19 and TRBJ2-1, is as follows: DGGITQSPKYLFRKEGQNVTLSCEQNLNHDAMYWYRQDPGQGLRLIYYSQIVNDFQKGDIAEGYSVSREKKESFPLTVTSAQKNPTAFYLCASTERGSMTYNEQFFGPGTRLTVL.

A few counts support this clonotype. The rearrangement joins TRBV14 to TRBJ2-1; tentative D call: TRBD2 (5 bases). V was pared by 1 base and J by 7 bases, with 14 bases between. Per germline, CDR1 SGHDN and CDR2 FVKESK. The CDR3 covers 15 residues. The chain's CDR3 is CASSQVGRRGNEQFF. The CDR3, as DNA: TGTGCCAGCAGCCAAGTGGGCAGGCGAGGGAATGAGCAGTTCTTC.

J is TRBJ1-3 and V is TRBV5-5; no clear D. Germline loops: CDR1 SGHKS, CDR2 YYEKEE (reference sequence). This CDR3 region has 15 residues. Trimming cost V 0 bases and J 0 bases, with 7 bases left between them. CDR3 sequence: CASSLDRNSGNTIYF. The CDR3 nucleotides read TGTGCCAGCAGCTTGGACCGTAACTCTGGAAACACCATATATTTT.

Many counts were recorded for this clonotype. The chain couples TRBV5-6 to TRBJ2-5; no clear D. The germline V and J ends were trimmed by 3 bases and 3 bases, with 6 bases remaining between them. CDR3 length: 12 residues. Germline CDR1 is SGHDT and CDR2 is YYEEEE. CDR3 sequence: CASSSQKETQYF. The CDR3 DNA reads TGTGCCAGCAGCTCACAGAAAGAGACCCAGTACTTC.

Of note for this clonotype: A read error is possible here, since a much larger clone lies one base away. The rearrangement uses TRBV5-1 and TRBJ2-3; 13 nucleotides line up with TRBD2. The germline CDR1 and CDR2 sequences are SGHRS and YFSETQ. The CDR3 contains 17 residues. In DNA, the CDR3 is TGCGCCAGCAGCCCGGGACTAGCGGGGATCGGCACAGGTACGCAGTATTTT. It yields the protein CASSPGLAGIGTGTQYF.

This clonotype was seen only a few times. The chain combines TRBV20-1 with TRBJ1-6; 7 nucleotides agree with TRBD1. V shed 5 bases, J shed 0 bases, and the junction held 10 bases outside the gene matches. This CDR3 region has 17 residues. Per germline, CDR1 DFQATT and CDR2 SNEGSKA (reference sequence). This CDR3 reads CSAAQGGRSSYNSPLHF. The CDR3 DNA follows: TGCAGTGCTGCCCAGGGGGGGCGCAGCTCCTATAATTCACCCCTCCACTTT.

The CDR3 here is CASGFLQGVGQPQHF. CDR3 nucleotides: TGTGCTAGTGGTTTCCTCCAGGGCGTTGGTCAGCCCCAGCATTTT. The gene calls are TRBV12-5 and TRBJ1-5; maybe TRBD1 (5 bases). The CDR3 consists of 15 residues. The germline CDR1 and CDR2 sequences are LGHNT and FRNRAP. The V and J ends lost 3 bases and 6 bases respectively, with 15 bases between them.

This clonotype showed up many times. V gene TRBV5-4 combines with J gene TRBJ2-1, with 9 bases matching TRBD2. The CDR3 runs 17 residues. Losses at the gene ends were 0 bases for V and 6 bases for J; bases not matched to a gene: 10. Per germline, CDR1 SGHNT and CDR2 YYREEE (reference sequence). The CDR3 bases are TGTGCCAGCAGCTTGGGGGGGGTAGCGGGAGTAGTCAATGAGCAGTTCTTC. Its protein product is CASSLGGVAGVVNEQFF.

This clonotype was found many times. The gene calls are TRBV7-9 and TRBJ2-5; weak D call: TRBD2 (5 bases). The ends were cut back, 1 base at V and 1 base at J, with 10 bases in the middle. Germline values: CDR1 SEHNR, CDR2 FQNEAQ (reference sequence). CDR3 length: 15 residues. The chain's CDR3 is CASSLEGDPQETQYF. The CDR3, as DNA: TGTGCCAGCAGCTTAGAGGGAGACCCCCAAGAGACCCAGTACTTC.

The chain combines TRBV7-8 with TRBJ1-5, with a tentative D call TRBD1 (5 bases). CDR3 size: 15 residues. Trimming stripped 3 bases from V and 4 bases from J, with 13 bases between. Looked up from germline, CDR1 is SGHVS and CDR2 is FQNEAQ. The CDR3 loop is CASSFIRGFNQPQHF. The CDR3 nucleotides are TGTGCCAGCAGCTTTATTAGGGGTTTTAATCAGCCCCAGCATTTT.

This chain connects TRBV13 to TRBJ2-7, with TRBD1 matching 9 bases. The germline V gene encodes CDR1 PRHDT and CDR2 FYEKMQ (reference sequence). Germline trimming cut 2 bases from V and 0 bases from J; bases unmatched to any gene: 8. This CDR3 contains 17 residues. CDR3 residues: CASSLSRWGQGSYEQYF. The CDR3 nucleotides are TGTGCCAGCAGCTTATCTCGATGGGGACAGGGCTCCTACGAGCAGTACTTC. Full variable domain (rest looked up from reference TRBV13 and TRBJ2-7): AAGVIQSPRHLIKEKRETATLKCYPIPRHDTVYWYQQGPGQDPQFLISFYEKMQSDKGSIPDRFSAQQFSDYHSELNMSSLELGDSALYFCASSLSRWGQGSYEQYFGPGTRLTVT.

This sequence joins TRBV3-1 and TRBJ2-1; D may be TRBD2 (5 bases). In germline, CDR1 is LGHDT, CDR2 YNNKEL (reference sequence). Trimming cost V 4 bases and J 0 bases, with 19 bases left between them. This CDR3 has 18 amino acids. DNA of the CDR3: TGTGCCAGCAGCCCTTTCCTCCCTTGGACTGACTCCTACAATGAGCAGTTCTTC. As protein: CASSPFLPWTDSYNEQFF.

The rearrangement uses TRBV2 and TRBJ1-1; weak D call: TRBD1 (6 bases). The CDR3 sequence is 13 residues long. Germline-derived CDR1 and CDR2 are SNHLY and FYNNEI. Trimming pared 4 bases from V and 7 bases from J, leaving 13 bases between. This CDR3 is CASSGRGRGEAFF. The CDR3 DNA reads as TGTGCCAGCAGTGGGAGGGGGAGAGGTGAAGCTTTCTTT.

This clonotype appeared many times. CDR3 nucleotides: TGTGCCAGTTCTTGGACAGGGTTGGGTGATGAGCAGTTCTTC. Translated, it gives CASSWTGLGDEQFF. The chain couples TRBV19 to TRBJ2-1, with TRBD1 identical over 8 bases. The CDR3 extends over 14 amino acids. Germline trimming cut 8 bases from V and 8 bases from J; bases unmatched to any gene: 11. CDR1 is LNHDA, CDR2 SQIVND, per germline (reference sequence).

A few counts support this clonotype. The chain is built from TRBV3-1 and TRBJ2-5; either TRBD1 or TRBD2 may supply D (5 bases each). Germline-derived CDR1 and CDR2 are LGHDT and YNNKEL (reference sequence). Between the trimmed V and J ends, which lost 5 bases and 4 bases, there was a span of 17 bases. The CDR3 contains 15 residues. In DNA form, the CDR3 reads TGTGCCAGCAGCTTCGGGACCCGCGTTCTAGAGACCCAGTACTTC. Protein: CASSFGTRVLETQYF.

About this clonotype: This could be a read error, since a much larger clone is one nucleotide away. The V and J genes are TRBV10-3 and TRBJ1-3; 7 bases agree with TRBD1. The CDR3 totals 14 residues. Germline CDR1 ENHRY, CDR2 SYGVKD. V lost 5 bases, J lost 4 bases, and 5 bases stayed unmatched. CDR3 in DNA: TGTGCCATCAGTCGAGGGACAGTCGGAAACACCATATATTTT. This encodes CAISRGTVGNTIYF.

This clonotype was counted ten times or more. The chain carries TRBV6-5 and TRBJ1-2, with D possibly TRBD1 on 6 matching bases. Trimming stripped 6 bases from V and 2 bases from J, with 10 bases between. Germline-derived CDR1 and CDR2 are MNHEY and SVGAGI. This CDR3 comprises 13 residues. The CDR3 region has the DNA TGTGCCAGCAGAAGGACAGCCAACTATGGCTACACCTTC. Encoded protein: CASRRTANYGYTF.